A selection of T cell receptor beta chains follows, all from one sample in a study of blood T cell repertoires in COVID-19. The data were produced by immunoSEQ multiplex PCR, yet TCRdb's version contains in-frame clones alone and is incomplete. The sample consists of roughly 410,000 clones, 89% of them appearing once. Input material: peripheral blood. The receptor source for this set is a woman aged 40 to 50 with COVID-19, enrolled during active disease. Each CDR3 is given with its conserved first and last residue. A D gene is named only where the DNA matches it firmly. Size values are once, few and many counts, or a class for expanded clones, and some rows have none.

d_gene,j_gene,abundance,v_gene,CDR3nt,CDR3aa
TRBD2,TRBJ2-1,NA,TRBV7-2,TGTGCCAGCAGCTTAATACCGAGCGGGGTCAATGAGCAGTTCTTC,CASSLIPSGVNEQFF
TRBD2,TRBJ2-1,once,TRBV10-2,TGCGCCAGCATGACCCCCGGGACTACCGACAATGAGCAGTTCTTC,CASMTPGTTDNEQFF
NA,TRBJ2-7,NA,TRBV28,TGTGCCAGCAGTTTCTTTTGGGCCAACTCCTACGAGCAGTACTTC,CASSFFWANSYEQYF
NA,TRBJ1-2,NA,TRBV7-8,TGTGCCAGCAGCTTAGCGCTAACCAGGGGAGAGTATTATGGCTACACCTTC,CASSLALTRGEYYGYTF
TRBD1,TRBJ1-5,NA,TRBV28,TGTGCCAGCAACATCATCGGGACAGGCAATCAGCCCCAGCATTTT,CASNIIGTGNQPQHF
TRBD2,TRBJ2-7,NA,TRBV19,TGTGCCAGTAGTACCCCGGGACTAGCGAGGGAGCAGTACTTC,CASSTPGLAREQYF
TRBD1,TRBJ1-2,NA,TRBV7-9,TGTGCCAGCAGCTACGCAGGGGGCAGGGATGGCTACACCTTC,CASSYAGGRDGYTF
NA,TRBJ1-4,NA,TRBV10-1,TGCGCCAGCTTTGCCCCAGAGCGGCGCTCGGGCGGTGAAAAACTGTTTTTT,CASFAPERRSGGEKLFF
NA,TRBJ1-6,once,TRBV9,TGTGCCAGCAGCGTAGGCGTTTCACCCCTCCACTTT,CASSVGVSPLHF
NA,TRBJ1-1,NA,TRBV14,TGTGCCAGCAGCCCCGTGTCGGGCACTGAAGCTTTCTTT,CASSPVSGTEAFF
NA,TRBJ1-5,NA,TRBV28,TGTGCCAGCAGCGATGGACAGTCCTACAATCAGCCCCAGCATTTT,CASSDGQSYNQPQHF
TRBD1,TRBJ1-5,NA,TRBV5-1,TGCGCCAGCAGCAGAATAGGGACAGGAGGACGCTCCCCCTGGGGCAATCAGCCCCAGCATTTT,CASSRIGTGGRSPWGNQPQHF
TRBD1,TRBJ2-2,NA,TRBV7-2,TGTGCCAGCAGCCCGGGACAGGGAGGGACCGGGGAGCTGTTTTTT,CASSPGQGGTGELFF
NA,TRBJ2-2,few,TRBV7-9,TGTGCCAGCAGCTTTGGATCCTATCAGGGCAACGCCGGGGAGCTGTTTTTT,CASSFGSYQGNAGELFF
TRBD1,TRBJ1-1,NA,TRBV28,TGTGCCAGCAGTCCAGGGGGTCGATCGGTGAACACTGAAGCTTTCTTT,CASSPGGRSVNTEAFF
TRBD1,TRBJ1-6,NA,TRBV2,TGTGCCAGCAGCACAGGGGGCGCATCTTCCCGTAGCTCCTATAATTCACCCCTCCACTTT,CASSTGGASSRSSYNSPLHF
NA,TRBJ2-7,NA,TRBV5-1,TGCGCCAGCAGGGGTCGACAGAAGAACTACGAGCAGTACTTC,CASRGRQKNYEQYF
NA,TRBJ1-1,few,TRBV6-5,TGTGCCAGCAGTAACCGGAGCCCGACTGAAGCTTTCTTT,CASSNRSPTEAFF
TRBD1,TRBJ2-7,NA,TRBV19,TGTGCCAGTAGTATCGGGACAGGGACCACCTACGAGCAGTACTTC,CASSIGTGTTYEQYF
NA,TRBJ2-2,NA,TRBV18,TGTGCCAGCTCACCACCTGCCGGGGTAGCATCTGGGGAGCTGTTTTTT,CASSPPAGVASGELFF
NA,TRBJ1-2,NA,TRBV1,TGCACCAGCAGCCTTGGACAGGGGGATGGCTACACCTTC,CTSSLGQGDGYTF
TRBD2,TRBJ2-2,NA,TRBV5-1,TGCGCCAGCAGCTTGGTTAGCTTAGCGGGGCCAGACACCGGGGAGCTGTTTTTT,CASSLVSLAGPDTGELFF
NA,TRBJ2-5,once,TRBV7-2,TGTGCCAGCAGCTTCGGCAGGCCCCGGCAAGAGACCCAGTACTTC,CASSFGRPRQETQYF
NA,TRBJ1-1,NA,TRBV7-8,TGTGCCAGCAGCGTACAGGGTTTCACTGAAGCTTTCTTT,CASSVQGFTEAFF
TRBD1,TRBJ1-2,NA,TRBV28,TGTGCCAGCAGTTTGACTGGTGGCGATAAGTCCTCGGACAGGGGGTGGCTTTTCGATGGCTACACCTTC,CASSLTGGDKSSDRGWLFDGYTF
TRBD1,TRBJ2-1,NA,TRBV5-6,TGTGCCAGCAGCTTGACCAGGGGGTATTCCAATGAGCAGTTCTTC,CASSLTRGYSNEQFF
TRBD1,TRBJ1-2,NA,TRBV30,TGTGCCTGGAGCATCACAGGGGAAGCTGGCTACACCTTC,CAWSITGEAGYTF
NA,TRBJ2-1,NA,TRBV15,TGTGCCACCAGCAGAGAAGTAGGGAGAGATGAGCAGTTCTTC,CATSREVGRDEQFF
TRBD2,TRBJ2-2,NA,TRBV11-2,TGTGCCAGCAGGGTAGGCCTAGCGGGGGGACACACCGGGGAGCTGTTTTTT,CASRVGLAGGHTGELFF
NA,TRBJ1-3,NA,TRBV30,TGTGCCTTCCAGACAGTCCATATCTTCTCTGGAAACACCATATATTTT,CAFQTVHIFSGNTIYF
TRBD2,TRBJ2-1,NA,TRBV18,TGTGCCAGCTCAACTGTTTTTAGCGGGGGATCTTACAATGAGCAGTTCTTC,CASSTVFSGGSYNEQFF
NA,TRBJ1-2,NA,TRBV7-9,TGTGCCAGCGAACAGGGTGGTAACTATGGCTACACCTTC,CASEQGGNYGYTF
TRBD1,TRBJ2-5,NA,TRBV5-8,TGTGCCAGCGGCCGGACAGGAGAGGAGACCCAGTACTTC,CASGRTGEETQYF
TRBD2,TRBJ2-7,NA,TRBV5-6,TGTGCCAGCACCCCGGGGAGGGGTACCGGGACTAGACGCTACGAGCAGTACTTC,CASTPGRGTGTRRYEQYF
NA,TRBJ1-5,once,TRBV6-5,TGTGCCACCTCTCGCAGGGGCAATCAGCCCCAGCATTTT,CATSRRGNQPQHF
TRBD2,TRBJ2-4,NA,TRBV7-2,TGTGCCAGCAGTCTAGCGGGTATAGCCAAAAACATTCAGTACTTC,CASSLAGIAKNIQYF
NA,TRBJ1-5,NA,TRBV18,TGTGCCAGCTCACCAAGAACGGGGTCGGATCAGCCCCAGCATTTT,CASSPRTGSDQPQHF
NA,TRBJ1-5,NA,TRBV19,TGTGCCAGTGGGAGGGACGTCTATAGCAATCAGCCCCAGCATTTT,CASGRDVYSNQPQHF
TRBD1,TRBJ2-7,NA,TRBV7-9,TGTGCCAGCCACGGGACAGGGGACGAGCAGTACTTC,CASHGTGDEQYF
TRBD2,TRBJ2-5,NA,TRBV7-3,TGTGCCAGCAGCTTACGGCGGGGGGACCGCGAGACCCAGTACTTC,CASSLRRGDRETQYF
TRBD1,TRBJ1-1,NA,TRBV18,TGTGCCAGCTCACCACGACAGGGCAACCTGAACACTGAAGCTTTCTTT,CASSPRQGNLNTEAFF
NA,TRBJ2-7,NA,TRBV7-2,TGTGCCAGCACCAACACCTATAGGGGCTACGAGCAGTACTTC,CASTNTYRGYEQYF
NA,TRBJ1-1,NA,TRBV6-5,TGTGCCAGCAGAAACGGGAGGGCAGCTTTCTTT,CASRNGRAAFF
NA,TRBJ1-1,NA,TRBV28,TGTGCCAGCAGTCCGTTAAACACTGAAGCTTTCTTT,CASSPLNTEAFF
NA,TRBJ1-1,NA,TRBV18,TGTGCCAGCTCACCTTACAGGAAGAACACTGAAGCTTTCTTT,CASSPYRKNTEAFF
TRBD1,TRBJ1-2,NA,TRBV9,TGTGCCAGCAGCACAGACCGACAGGGGGCGGATAACTATGGCTACACCTTC,CASSTDRQGADNYGYTF
NA,TRBJ1-1,NA,TRBV28,TGTGCCAGCAGTGTTGGGCGGGGAAACACTGAAGCTTTCTTT,CASSVGRGNTEAFF
TRBD1,TRBJ1-5,NA,TRBV7-9,TGTGCCAGCAGCCTGGGACAGGGTTTCAATCAGCCCCAGCATTTT,CASSLGQGFNQPQHF
NA,TRBJ1-1,NA,TRBV12-3/TRBV12-4,TGTGCCAGCAGTTTTAGTGTAAGAGAAGCTTTCTTT,CASSFSVREAFF
NA,TRBJ2-5,NA,TRBV28,TGTGCCAGCAGTCCGCCTCAGGCCCAAGAGACCCAGTACTTC,CASSPPQAQETQYF
NA,TRBJ2-7,NA,TRBV4-1,TGCGCCAGCAGCCCGAGAGAGCTCGATACCTACGAGCAGTACTTC,CASSPRELDTYEQYF
TRBD1,TRBJ1-5,few,TRBV30,TGTGCCTGGAGTGAAACAGGGGTGCAGCCCCAGCATTTT,CAWSETGVQPQHF
TRBD2,TRBJ2-3,NA,TRBV9,TGTGCCAGCAGCGAAGCTAGCGGGAGTTTCGTCACCGTAAACACAGATACGCAGTATTTT,CASSEASGSFVTVNTDTQYF
NA,TRBJ2-7,NA,TRBV25-1,TGTGCCAGCAGTACAAGCGCCAGGGTGTACTTC,CASSTSARVYF
NA,TRBJ2-7,NA,TRBV4-2,TGTGCCAGCAGCCAAGATCTAGGGAAGGGGGACTACGAGCAGTACTTC,CASSQDLGKGDYEQYF
TRBD1,TRBJ1-5,NA,TRBV28,TGTGCCAGCAGTTCCGACAGGGCCAGCAATCAGCCCCAGCATTTT,CASSSDRASNQPQHF
TRBD1,TRBJ2-7,NA,TRBV27,TGTGCCAGCAGTTTATGGGACCGGGACAGGGTGAACGAGCAGTACTTC,CASSLWDRDRVNEQYF
TRBD1,TRBJ1-1,NA,TRBV28,TGTGCCAGCAGTCAGATCCATACAGGGGGCAACACTGAAGCTTTCTTT,CASSQIHTGGNTEAFF